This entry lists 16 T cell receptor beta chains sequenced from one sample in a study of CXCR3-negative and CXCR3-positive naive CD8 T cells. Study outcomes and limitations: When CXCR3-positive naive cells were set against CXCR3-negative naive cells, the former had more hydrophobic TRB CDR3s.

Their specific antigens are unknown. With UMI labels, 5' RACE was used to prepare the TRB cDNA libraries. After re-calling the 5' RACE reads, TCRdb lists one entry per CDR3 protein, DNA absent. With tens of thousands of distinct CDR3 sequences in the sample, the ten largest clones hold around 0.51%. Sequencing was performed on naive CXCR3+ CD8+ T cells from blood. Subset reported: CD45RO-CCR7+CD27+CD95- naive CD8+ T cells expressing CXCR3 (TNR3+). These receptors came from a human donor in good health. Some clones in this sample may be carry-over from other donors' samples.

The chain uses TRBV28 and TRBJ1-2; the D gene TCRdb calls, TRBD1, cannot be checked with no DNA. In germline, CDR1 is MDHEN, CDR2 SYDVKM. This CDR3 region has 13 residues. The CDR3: CASSLRQNPGYTF.

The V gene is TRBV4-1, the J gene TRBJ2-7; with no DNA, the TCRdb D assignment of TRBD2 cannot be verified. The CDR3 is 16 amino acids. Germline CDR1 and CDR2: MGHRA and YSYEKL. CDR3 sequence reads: CASSQLLAGGRYEQYF.

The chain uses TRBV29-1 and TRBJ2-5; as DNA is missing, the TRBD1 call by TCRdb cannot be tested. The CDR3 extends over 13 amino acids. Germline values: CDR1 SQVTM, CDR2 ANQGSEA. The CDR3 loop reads CSVEVVGGETQYF.

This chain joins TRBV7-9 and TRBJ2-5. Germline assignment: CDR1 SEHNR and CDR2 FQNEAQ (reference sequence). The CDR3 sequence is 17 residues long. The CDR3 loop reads CASSTNDRMLTQETQYF.

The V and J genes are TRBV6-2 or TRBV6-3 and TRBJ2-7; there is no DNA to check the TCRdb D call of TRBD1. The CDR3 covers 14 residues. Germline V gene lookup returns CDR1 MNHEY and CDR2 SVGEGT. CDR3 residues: CASSYRGPPYEQYF.

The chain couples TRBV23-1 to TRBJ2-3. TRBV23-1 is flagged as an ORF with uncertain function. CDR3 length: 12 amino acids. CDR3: CASNVQEDTQYF.

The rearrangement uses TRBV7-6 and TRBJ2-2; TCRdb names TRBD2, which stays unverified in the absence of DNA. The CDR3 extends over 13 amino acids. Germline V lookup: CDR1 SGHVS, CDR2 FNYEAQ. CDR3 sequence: CASSLGGSWELFF. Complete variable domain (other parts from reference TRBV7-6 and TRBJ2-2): GAGVSQSPRYKVTKRGQDVALRCDPISGHVSLYWYRQALGQGPEFLTYFNYEAQQDKSGLPNDRFSAERPEGSISTLTIQRTEQRDSAMYRCASSLGGSWELFFGEGSRLTVL.

CDR3 protein: CASSQVQDYNEQFF. The chain recombines TRBV4-1 with TRBJ2-1; TCRdb designates TRBD1, a call that cannot be tested without DNA. Germline CDR1 reads MGHRA; CDR2 reads YSYEKL. This CDR3 is 14 amino acids long.

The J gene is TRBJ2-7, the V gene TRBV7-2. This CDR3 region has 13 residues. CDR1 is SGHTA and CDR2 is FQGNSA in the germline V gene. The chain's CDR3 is CASSSQISYEQYF.

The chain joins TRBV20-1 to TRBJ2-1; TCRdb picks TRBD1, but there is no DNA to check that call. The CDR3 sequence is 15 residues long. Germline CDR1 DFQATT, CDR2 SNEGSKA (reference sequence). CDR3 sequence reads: CSARDRRGAIDEQFF.

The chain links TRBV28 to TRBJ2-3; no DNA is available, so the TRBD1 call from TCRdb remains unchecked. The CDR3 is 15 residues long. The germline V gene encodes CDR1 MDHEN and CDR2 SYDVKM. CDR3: CASSLPDREPDTQYF.

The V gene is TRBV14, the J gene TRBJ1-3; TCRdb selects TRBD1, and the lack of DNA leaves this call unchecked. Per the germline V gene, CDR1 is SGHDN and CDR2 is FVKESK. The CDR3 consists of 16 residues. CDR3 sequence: CASSQVPTTTGNTIYF. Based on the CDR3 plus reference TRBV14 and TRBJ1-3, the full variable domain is EAGVTQFPSHSVIEKGQTVTLRCDPISGHDNLYWYRRVMGKEIKFLLHFVKESKQDESGMPNNRFLAERTGGTYSTLKVQPAELEDSGVYFCASSQVPTTTGNTIYFGEGSWLTVV.

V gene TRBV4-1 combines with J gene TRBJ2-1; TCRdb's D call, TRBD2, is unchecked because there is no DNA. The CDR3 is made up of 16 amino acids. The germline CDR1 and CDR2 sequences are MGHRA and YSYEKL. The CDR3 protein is CASSRILAGDYNEQFF.

This CDR3 reads CASSARQGADGYTF. The chain combines TRBV5-7 with TRBJ1-2; TCRdb names TRBD1, which stays unverified in the absence of DNA. Being an ORF, TRBV5-7 has a function that is uncertain. This CDR3 has 14 amino acids.

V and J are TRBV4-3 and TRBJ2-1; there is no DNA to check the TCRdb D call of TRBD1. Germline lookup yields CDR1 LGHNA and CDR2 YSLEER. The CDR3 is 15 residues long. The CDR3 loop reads CASSPPGSRWSEQFF.

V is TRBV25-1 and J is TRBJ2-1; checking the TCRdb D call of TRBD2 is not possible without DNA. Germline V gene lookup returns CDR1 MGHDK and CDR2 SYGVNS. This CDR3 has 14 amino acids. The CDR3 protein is CASSEAGDYNEQFF. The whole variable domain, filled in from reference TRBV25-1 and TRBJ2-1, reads EADIYQTPRYLVIGTGKKITLECSQTMGHDKMYWYQQDPGMELHLIHYSYGVNSTEKGDLSSESTVSRIRTEHFPLTLESARPSHTSQYLCASSEAGDYNEQFFGPGTRLTVL.